A selection of T cell receptor beta chains follows, all from one sample in a study of Tregs in tolerant kidney transplant recipients. Libraries were prepared by immunoSEQ multiplex PCR; TCRdb keeps only in-frame clonotypes and omits some of them. The sample yields 60,000 or so clones, approximately 83% seen once. The sequenced sample was Tregs from blood, obtained before the transplant. These receptors all come from a human donor who received a combined kidney and bone marrow transplant. Both conserved end residues are part of each CDR3. The order of the fields is CDR3 DNA, CDR3 protein, V gene, clone size, J gene, D gene. The D gene is left open where the match is weak. Size is omitted from some rows. Given values are once, few, many or a class for expanded clones.

TGTGCCAGTAGAGACAGGGGGCCCCACACTGAAGCTTTCTTT,CASRDRGPHTEAFF,TRBV19,NA,TRBJ1-1,TRBD1
TGTGCCAGCAGCCCCCAGTTGAGGCGCTATGGCTACACCTTC,CASSPQLRRYGYTF,TRBV7-2,NA,TRBJ1-2,NA
TGTGCCAGTACCGTGACATGGGGATCCGGAGAGACCCAGTACTTC,CASTVTWGSGETQYF,TRBV19,once,TRBJ2-5,NA
TGTGCCAGTAGTATCAGCTTGAACACTGAAGCTTTCTTT,CASSISLNTEAFF,TRBV19,few,TRBJ1-1,NA
TGTGCCAGCAGTGATCTATCGACTAACCTAGCCAAAAACATTCAGTACTTC,CASSDLSTNLAKNIQYF,TRBV2,NA,TRBJ2-4,NA
TGTGCCAGCAGTTCCCGGTGGATGGCTAGCGGACAAGAGACCCAGTACTTC,CASSSRWMASGQETQYF,TRBV7-9,NA,TRBJ2-5,TRBD2
TGTGCCAGCAGCGTAGGGGGCCTGGGGAGTGAGCAGTTCTTC,CASSVGGLGSEQFF,TRBV9,NA,TRBJ2-1,NA
TGTGCCAGCAGCTTACAGCTATATCAGCCCCAGCATTTT,CASSLQLYQPQHF,TRBV2,NA,TRBJ1-5,NA
TGTGCCAGTGCCCCGGGACAGGCAAACTATGGCTACACCTTC,CASAPGQANYGYTF,TRBV19,NA,TRBJ1-2,TRBD1
TGCGCCAGCAGCCAAGCCGGCTTTTCTAGACAGGGCTCCTACGAGCAGTACTTC,CASSQAGFSRQGSYEQYF,TRBV4-1,NA,TRBJ2-7,TRBD1
TGTGCCAGCAGTGAGGTGGGCCGTAATGAGCAGTTCTTC,CASSEVGRNEQFF,TRBV25-1,NA,TRBJ2-1,NA
TGTGCCAGCAGCATGATTAGCGGGGGATCCTACAATGAGCAGTTCTTC,CASSMISGGSYNEQFF,TRBV21-1,NA,TRBJ2-1,NA
TGTGCCAGCAGCTTAGCTGGGTTCGAGCAGTACTTC,CASSLAGFEQYF,TRBV7-9,NA,TRBJ2-7,NA
TGCGCCAGCAGCCTCCGGGCCGGGGCTTCAAACTATGGCTACACCTTC,CASSLRAGASNYGYTF,TRBV5-1,NA,TRBJ1-2,NA
TGTGCCAGCAGTCCTACCCTAGCGGGGGGGCTAGATACGCAGTATTTT,CASSPTLAGGLDTQYF,TRBV11-2,NA,TRBJ2-3,TRBD2
TGTGCCAGCAGCCGGCCCCCTGGGAGAAGGAATGAGCAGTTCTTC,CASSRPPGRRNEQFF,TRBV6-5,NA,TRBJ2-1,NA
TGTGCCATCAAGGAGGGACAGGGGCTCATTGGAAACACCATATATTTT,CAIKEGQGLIGNTIYF,TRBV10-3,NA,TRBJ1-3,TRBD1
TGTGCCATCAGTGAGGGGGGCCGGAGGGGCTACACCTTC,CAISEGGRRGYTF,TRBV10-3,NA,TRBJ1-2,NA
TGTGCCTGGAGGGTGAGATCCGGGGCAGGGGGCGCGAACACCATATATTTT,CAWRVRSGAGGANTIYF,TRBV30,NA,TRBJ1-3,TRBD1
TGTGCCAGCAGCTACGGGACAGGGTGGGGCTACACCTTC,CASSYGTGWGYTF,TRBV5-6,NA,TRBJ1-2,TRBD1
TGCGCCAGCAGCTTGGCCGGGTTAGGTAGGGGCACCGGGGAGCTGTTTTTT,CASSLAGLGRGTGELFF,TRBV5-1,once,TRBJ2-2,NA
TGTGCCGGCAGTGGCTTTGACAATGAGCAGTTCTTC,CAGSGFDNEQFF,TRBV11-2,NA,TRBJ2-1,NA
TGTGCCAGCAGCTCCGGACAGGGGACGGGCTCTCGTGGCTACACCTTC,CASSSGQGTGSRGYTF,TRBV7-9,NA,TRBJ1-2,TRBD1
TGTGCCAGTCACCGGGGGGGCGCTGGAAACACCATATATTTT,CASHRGGAGNTIYF,TRBV19,NA,TRBJ1-3,NA
TGTGCCAGCAGCTTAGAGCCCGGGACAGCCCCCTCGGGGCAGTTCTTC,CASSLEPGTAPSGQFF,TRBV7-8,NA,TRBJ2-1,TRBD1
TGTGCCAGCAGCTCCCTCCGGACAGGGAATACCGGGGAGCTGTTTTTT,CASSSLRTGNTGELFF,TRBV5-6,NA,TRBJ2-2,TRBD1
TGTGCCAGCAGCTTGGGACTAGCGGGGGGGCCGGAGACCCAGTACTTC,CASSLGLAGGPETQYF,TRBV5-4,once,TRBJ2-5,TRBD2
TGTGCCAGCTCACCACCTGGGAGAAACTACGAGCAGTACTTC,CASSPPGRNYEQYF,TRBV18,NA,TRBJ2-7,NA
TGTGCCAGCAGCTTAGCCTCGGGCAGTTATTCACCCCTCCACTTT,CASSLASGSYSPLHF,TRBV7-2,NA,TRBJ1-6,NA